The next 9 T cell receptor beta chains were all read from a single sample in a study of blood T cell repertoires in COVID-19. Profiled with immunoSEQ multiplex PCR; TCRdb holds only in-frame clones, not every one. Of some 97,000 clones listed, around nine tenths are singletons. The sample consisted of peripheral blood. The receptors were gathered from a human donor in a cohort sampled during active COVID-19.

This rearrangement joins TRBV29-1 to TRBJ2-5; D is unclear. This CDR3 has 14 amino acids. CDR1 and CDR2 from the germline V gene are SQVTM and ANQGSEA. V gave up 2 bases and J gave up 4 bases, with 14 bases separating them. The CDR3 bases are TGCAGCGTTGAAAACGTGGGCTTGGGAGAGACCCAGTACTTC. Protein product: CSVENVGLGETQYF.

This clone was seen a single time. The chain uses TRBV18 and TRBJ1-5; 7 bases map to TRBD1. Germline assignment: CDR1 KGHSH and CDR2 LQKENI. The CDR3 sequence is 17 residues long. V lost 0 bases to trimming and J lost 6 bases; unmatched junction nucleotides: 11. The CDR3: CASSPPTGSGLAQPQHF. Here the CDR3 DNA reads TGTGCCAGCTCACCACCGACAGGGAGCGGCCTGGCTCAGCCCCAGCATTTT. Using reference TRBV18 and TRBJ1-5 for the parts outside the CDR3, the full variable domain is NAGVMQNPRHLVRRRGQEARLRCSPMKGHSHVYWYRQLPEEGLKFMVYLQKENIIDESGMPKERFSAEFPKEGPSILRIQQVVRGDSAAYFCASSPPTGSGLAQPQHFGDGTRLSIL.

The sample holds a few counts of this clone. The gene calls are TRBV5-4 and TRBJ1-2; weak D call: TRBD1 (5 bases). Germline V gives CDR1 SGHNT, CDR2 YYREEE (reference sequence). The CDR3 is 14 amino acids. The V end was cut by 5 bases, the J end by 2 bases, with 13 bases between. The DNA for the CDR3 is TGTGCCAGCAGAGATCGCCAGGGCAACTATGGCTACACCTTC. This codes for CASRDRQGNYGYTF.

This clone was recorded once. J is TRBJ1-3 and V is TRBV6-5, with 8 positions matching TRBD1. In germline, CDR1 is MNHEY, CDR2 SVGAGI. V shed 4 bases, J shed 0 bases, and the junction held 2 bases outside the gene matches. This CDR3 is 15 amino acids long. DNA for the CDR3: TGTGCCAGCAGTTTGGACAGGGTCTCTGGAAACACCATATATTTT. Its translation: CASSLDRVSGNTIYF.

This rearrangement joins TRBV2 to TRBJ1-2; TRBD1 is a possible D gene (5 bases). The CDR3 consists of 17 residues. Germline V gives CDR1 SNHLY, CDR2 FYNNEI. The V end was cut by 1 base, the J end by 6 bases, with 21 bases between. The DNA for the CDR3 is TGTGCCAGCAGTGAAGAGGGAAGGGCGGGGGGATCGAATGGCTACACCTTC. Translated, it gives CASSEEGRAGGSNGYTF.

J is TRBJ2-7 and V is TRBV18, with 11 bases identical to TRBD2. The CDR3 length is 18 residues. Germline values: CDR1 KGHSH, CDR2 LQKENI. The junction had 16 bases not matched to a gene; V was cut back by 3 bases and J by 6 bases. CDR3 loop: CASSPTSGSGAWGSEQYF. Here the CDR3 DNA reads TGTGCCAGCTCACCCACTAGCGGGAGCGGGGCTTGGGGGTCCGAGCAGTACTTC.

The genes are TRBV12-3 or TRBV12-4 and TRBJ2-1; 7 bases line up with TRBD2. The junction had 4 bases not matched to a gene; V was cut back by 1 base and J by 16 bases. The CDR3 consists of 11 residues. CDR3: CASSLGTREFF. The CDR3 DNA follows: TGTGCCAGCAGTTTAGGGACTAGGGAATTCTTC.

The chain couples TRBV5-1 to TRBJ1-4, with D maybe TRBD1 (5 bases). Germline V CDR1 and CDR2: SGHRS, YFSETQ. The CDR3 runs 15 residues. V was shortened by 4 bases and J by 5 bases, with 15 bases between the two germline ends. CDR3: CASSPSGGGNEKLFF. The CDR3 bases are TGCGCCAGCAGCCCCTCCGGGGGGGGAAATGAAAAACTGTTTTTT.

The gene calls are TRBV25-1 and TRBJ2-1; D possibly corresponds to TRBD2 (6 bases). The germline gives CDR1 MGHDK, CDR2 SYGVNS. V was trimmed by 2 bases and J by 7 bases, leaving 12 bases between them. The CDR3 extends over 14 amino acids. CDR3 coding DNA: TGTGCCAGCAGTGAAGCCGGGAGTTGGAATGAGCAGTTCTTC. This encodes CASSEAGSWNEQFF.